The T cell receptor (beta chain) under discussion was sequenced for a study of Ad26.COV2.S vaccination and SARS-CoV-2 variants. Study background: Donor was one of the participants in the Ad26.COV2.S arm of the COV1001 trial.

The treatment: some 19 received Ad26.COV2.S at low or high dose, single or two shots; about 5 received placebo; per-sample allocation not given. It was on day 63 after the first vaccine or placebo injection that samples were taken. Cohort 1b enrolled adults aged 18-55 years in Boston. Remarks on this clone: No antigen is known for it.

Method: immunoSEQ multiplex PCR; TCRdb's copy keeps in-frame clones and lacks some. The data hold some 350,000 clones, with 70% to 90% observed a single time. Notes on the study in general: Spike-specific TCR breadth was greater in vaccine than placebo recipients.

This clonotype originated in a person between 18 and 65 years old who received the Ad26.COV2.S COVID-19 vaccine or a placebo. Here the sequenced sample was peripheral blood, taken in a trial of Ad26.COV2.S vaccine versus placebo.

The CDR3 sequence is CASSDGGLSTDTQYF. The CDR3 DNA follows: TGTGCCAGCAGTGACGGGGGTCTGAGCACAGATACGCAGTATTTT. The J gene is TRBJ2-3, the V gene TRBV6-4; D tentatively reads TRBD1 or TRBD2 (5 bases each). Germline CDR1 reads MRHNA; CDR2 reads SNTAGT. The CDR3 is made up of 15 amino acids. V shed 2 bases and J shed 0 bases, with 9 bases lying between them.